What follows are 19 T cell receptor beta chains derived from one specimen sequenced in a study of technical replicates of blood from a few donors. Data came from immunoSEQ multiplex PCR; TCRdb stores just in-frame clones and leaves some out. The top ten clones hold around 5% of a sample with tens of thousands of clones, around 84% of them seen once. The sequenced sample consisted of PBMCs. The receptors here all came from a human donor in good health. Some clones in this sample may be carry-over from other donors' samples.

The chain uses TRBV5-6 and TRBJ2-6; D possibly corresponds to TRBD2 (6 bases). The germline CDR1 and CDR2 sequences are SGHDT and YYEEEE. Trimming shortened V by 0 bases and J by 1 base, and 17 bases separated the two germline ends. This CDR3 region has 19 residues. The CDR3 bases are TGTGCCAGCAGCTTGGGGAGGGGCAGGTTCCCTTCTGGGGCCAACGTCCTGACTTTC. Translation: CASSLGRGRFPSGANVLTF.

This clone was found a few times. The chain carries TRBV28 and TRBJ2-3; 8 bases are shared with TRBD2. CDR3 length: 17 residues. The germline gives CDR1 MDHEN, CDR2 SYDVKM. V lost 1 base, J lost 4 bases, and 10 bases stayed unmatched. The CDR3 sequence is CASSLLAAGVRPDTQYF. CDR3 coding DNA: TGTGCCAGCAGTTTATTGGCAGCGGGAGTGAGGCCAGATACGCAGTATTTT. Based on the CDR3 plus reference TRBV28 and TRBJ2-3, the full variable domain is DVKVTQSSRYLVKRTGEKVFLECVQDMDHENMFWYRQDPGLGLRLIYFSYDVKMKEKGDIPEGYSVSREKKERFSLILESASTNQTSMYLCASSLLAAGVRPDTQYFGPGTRLTVL.

J is TRBJ2-3 and V is TRBV4-2; 10 bases agree with TRBD2. Germline assignment: CDR1 LGHNA and CDR2 YNFKEQ. The CDR3 extends over 16 amino acids. After removal of 3 bases from V and 2 bases from J, the junction contained 5 bases not matched to a gene. As DNA, the CDR3 is TGTGCCAGCAGCCACCGGACTAGCGGCGTCACAGATACGCAGTATTTT. Translation gives CASSHRTSGVTDTQYF.

The chain recombines TRBV11-3 with TRBJ2-3; 8 bases agree with TRBD1. V trimming: 5 bases; J trimming: 6 bases; junction bases outside the gene matches: 16. CDR1 SGHNT and CDR2 YENEEA come from the germline V gene. CDR3 size: 17 residues. CDR3 in DNA: TGTGCCAGCAGCGAAAACTCAGGGGGCGGTATAGTGGATACGCAGTATTTT. It translates to CASSENSGGGIVDTQYF. The complete variable domain, with remaining parts taken from reference TRBV11-3 and TRBJ2-3, reads EAGVVQSPRYKIIEKKQPVAFWCNPISGHNTLYWYLQNLGQGPELLIRYENEEAVDDSQLPKDRFSAERLKGVDSTLKIQPAELGDSAVYLCASSENSGGGIVDTQYFGPGTRLTVL.

The CDR3 sequence: CASGLVTGVRGYTF. The CDR3 DNA is TGTGCTAGTGGTTTGGTGACAGGGGTTCGTGGCTACACCTTC. The chain links TRBV12-5 to TRBJ1-2, with 8 bases matching TRBD1. V gave up 0 bases and J gave up 7 bases; unmatched junction bases: 4. The CDR3 has 14 amino acids. From germline, CDR1 is LGHNT and CDR2 FRNRAP.

V usage is TRBV11-2 and J usage is TRBJ2-4; 8 bases are a match to TRBD2. CDR1 and CDR2 from the germline V gene are SGHAT and FQNNGV. V was pared by 1 base and J by 0 bases, with 11 bases of the junction left unmatched. The CDR3 spans 19 residues. In DNA form, the CDR3 reads TGTGCCAGCAGCTTAGGGGAAACTAGCGGAGGTCTAGCCAAAAACATTCAGTACTTC. Translated, it gives CASSLGETSGGLAKNIQYF.

The rearrangement links TRBV28 to TRBJ2-1; 10 bases align to TRBD2. CDR1 MDHEN and CDR2 SYDVKM come from the germline V gene. J lost 6 bases, V lost 5 bases, and 10 bases had no gene match. This CDR3 has 16 amino acids. The CDR3 nucleotides are TGTGCCAGCAGTGCCGGGGGAGCGGGGGGGCTCAATGAGCAGTTCTTC. It codes for CASSAGGAGGLNEQFF.

There are a few counts of this clone. CDR3 sequence (DNA): TGTGCCAGCAGTTCAAGTAGGGGGACAGGGGCGAATTCACCCCTCCACTTT. It is translated as CASSSSRGTGANSPLHF. J is TRBJ1-6 and V is TRBV7-9, with 10 nucleotides matching TRBD1. Per germline, CDR1 SEHNR and CDR2 FQNEAQ (reference sequence). The CDR3 spans 17 residues. J was trimmed by 7 bases and V by 6 bases; bases with no gene match: 12. The full variable domain, in which reference TRBV7-9 and TRBJ1-6 provide the parts outside the CDR3, is DTGVSQNPRHKITKRGQNVTFRCDPISEHNRLYWYRQTLGQGPEFLTYFQNEAQLEKSRLLSDRFSAERPKGSFSTLEIQRTEQGDSAMYLCASSSSRGTGANSPLHFGNGTRLTVT.

The rearrangement joins TRBV4-3 to TRBJ2-7; the D gene is possibly TRBD1 (5 bases). V was pared by 1 base and J by 2 bases, with 12 bases between. The CDR3 is made up of 15 amino acids. CDR1 is LGHNA, CDR2 YSLEER, per germline. The CDR3 spells CASSQGIRGTYEQYF. The CDR3 DNA reads as TGCGCCAGCAGCCAAGGAATTAGGGGAACCTACGAGCAGTACTTC.

This clone appeared a single time. The chain recombines TRBV6-5 with TRBJ1-2, with D perhaps matching TRBD1 (6 bases). CDR3 length equals 15 residues. The germline gives CDR1 MNHEY, CDR2 SVGAGI. V was trimmed by 7 bases and J by 5 bases, leaving 20 bases between them. CDR3 sequence reads: CASTTLSQGYYGYTF. The CDR3 bases are TGTGCCAGCACCACCTTATCACAGGGCTATTATGGCTACACCTTC.

The CDR3 loop reads CASSHWTAQMNEQFF. CDR3 coding DNA: TGTGCCAGCTCTCATTGGACAGCCCAGATGAATGAGCAGTTCTTC. V usage is TRBV18 and J usage is TRBJ2-1, with TRBD1 as a possible D gene (6 bases). This CDR3 is 15 amino acids long. Per germline, CDR1 KGHSH and CDR2 LQKENI. Trimming pared 6 bases from V and 7 bases from J, leaving 19 bases between.

This clone was seen only a few times. J is TRBJ1-2 and V is TRBV7-9; no clear D. Trimming left V 0 bases short and J 1 base short, with 6 bases between. The CDR3 runs to 14 residues. Germline values: CDR1 SEHNR, CDR2 FQNEAQ (reference sequence). CDR3 sequence (DNA): TGTGCCAGCAGCTTAGCGCGAGTTAACTATGGCTACACCTTC. Protein sequence: CASSLARVNYGYTF. Full variable domain (missing parts from reference TRBV7-9 and TRBJ1-2): DTGVSQNPRHKITKRGQNVTFRCDPISEHNRLYWYRQTLGQGPEFLTYFQNEAQLEKSRLLSDRFSAERPKGSFSTLEIQRTEQGDSAMYLCASSLARVNYGYTFGSGTRLTVV.

The chain couples TRBV19 to TRBJ2-5; 14 positions agree with TRBD2. The germline CDR1 and CDR2 sequences are LNHDA and SQIVND (reference sequence). The CDR3 has 16 residues. With V trimmed by 2 bases and J by 6 bases, 5 bases remained unmatched. The CDR3 sequence is CASSILGTSGGKTQYF. The CDR3 bases are TGTGCCAGTAGTATATTGGGGACTAGCGGGGGTAAGACCCAGTACTTC.

The chain couples TRBV5-4 to TRBJ2-1, with D maybe TRBD1 (7 bases). CDR1 and CDR2 (germline): SGHNT, YYREEE (reference sequence). The CDR3 runs 14 residues. Trimming took off 4 bases at V and 7 bases at J, with 15 bases between the two ends. CDR3 DNA sequence: TGTGCCAGCAGCCTACCGACAGGGAGGAATGAGCAGTTCTTC. Amino acids: CASSLPTGRNEQFF.

As DNA, the CDR3 is TGCGCCAGCAGCCCGGAGCTATGGGATGAGCAGTTCTTC. Its translation is CASSPELWDEQFF. This rearrangement joins TRBV4-3 to TRBJ2-1; D is unclear. The CDR3 consists of 13 residues. V lost 4 bases, J lost 8 bases, and 12 bases lay in between. In germline, CDR1 is LGHNA, CDR2 YSLEER.

The chain employs TRBV7-3 and TRBJ1-5; D remains ambiguous. This CDR3 spans 15 amino acids. With 2 bases removed from V and 5 bases from J, the gap between germline ends came to 13 bases. CDR1 and CDR2 (germline): SGHTA, FQGTGA. CDR3 sequence (DNA): TGTGCCAGCAGCTTATTCCCGCCAGAAGATCAGCCCCAGCATTTT. It yields the protein CASSLFPPEDQPQHF.

This rearrangement joins TRBV7-9 to TRBJ2-2; 13 nucleotides agree with TRBD2. The germline V gene has CDR1 SEHNR and CDR2 FQNEAQ (reference sequence). J lost 4 bases, V lost 3 bases, and 2 bases had no gene match. The CDR3 extends over 16 amino acids. The CDR3 coding sequence is TGTGCCAGCAGCTTTACTAGCGGGAGGGGCACCGGGGAGCTGTTTTTT. It translates to CASSFTSGRGTGELFF.

The chain couples TRBV5-4 to TRBJ1-3, with D tentatively TRBD1 (6 bases). Germline CDR1 SGHNT, CDR2 YYREEE (reference sequence). Trimming cost V 4 bases and J 2 bases, with 16 bases left between them. The CDR3 contains 16 residues. CDR3 residues: CASSRSGGAPGNTIYF. The CDR3, as DNA: TGTGCCAGCAGCCGCTCTGGGGGGGCGCCTGGAAACACCATATATTTT. Together with reference TRBV5-4 and TRBJ1-3, the CDR3 gives the full variable domain: ETGVTQSPTHLIKTRGQQVTLRCSSQSGHNTVSWYQQALGQGPQFIFQYYREEENGRGNFPPRFSGLQFPNYSSELNVNALELDDSALYLCASSRSGGAPGNTIYFGEGSWLTVV.

The V and J genes are TRBV10-3 and TRBJ1-5; D perhaps matches TRBD1 (6 bases). V was pared by 2 bases and J by 7 bases, with 15 bases between. The CDR3 covers 15 residues. Looked up from germline, CDR1 is ENHRY and CDR2 is SYGVKD. The CDR3 sequence: CAISEGGEGSQPQHF. Here the CDR3 DNA reads TGTGCCATCAGTGAGGGGGGCGAGGGCAGCCAGCCCCAGCATTTT.